The source of this TCR beta chain is a study of T-cell reconstitution after alpha-beta-depleted transplantation in children. Many counts were recorded for this clonotype. As yet, its antigen is unknown. General study findings and limits: By one year post-transplant, T-cell counts and diversity largely arose from T cells that were newly produced. After transplant, at about two months, alpha-beta T cells were reportedly derived from several hundred expanded graft clones.

Germline assignment: CDR1 SGDLS and CDR2 YYNGEE. Trimming removed 3 bases at V and 2 bases at J, with 11 bases between. The CDR3 covers 14 residues. Preparing the TCRbeta library involved the use of unique molecular identifiers. Each CDR3 protein is one row after TCRdb ran MiXCR on the PCR reads. The sample shows fewer than 35,000 distinct CDR3 sequences, around 6% of them seen only once. The sequence was obtained from a child in the first two years of life who had a stem cell transplant for acute myeloid leukemia, so the T cells may come from the graft donor. This sample comprised peripheral blood, obtained 60 days after TCRalphabeta/CD19-depleted stem cell transplant. The chain uses TRBV9 and TRBJ2-5; D perhaps matches TRBD1 (7 bases). CDR3 coding DNA: TGTGCCAGCAGCGAGGGGGGACAGCAAGAGACCCAGTACTTC. Protein sequence: CASSEGGQQETQYF.